The rows below give T cell receptor beta chains drawn from one sample of a study of blood T cell repertoires in COVID-19. Sequencing was performed with immunoSEQ multiplex PCR; in TCRdb, only in-frame clones are kept and a portion is missing. The sample lists some 130,000 clones; 84% were seen once. Material: PBMCs or T cells enriched from blood (not recorded which). These receptors were taken from a man aged 35-49 years with acute COVID-19. Both conserved end residues are part of each CDR3. Each record gives: CDR3 length, V gene, J gene, D gene, clone size, CDR3 protein, CDR3 DNA. The D gene is left open where the match is weak. Clone size is not always given. Where it is, it says once, few, many or a class for expanded clones.

len: 12; v_gene: TRBV29-1; j_gene: TRBJ2-7; d_gene: TRBD1; abundance: few; CDR3aa: CSAEDRGYEQYF; CDR3nt: TGCAGCGCAGAGGACAGGGGGTACGAGCAGTACTTC
len: 13; v_gene: TRBV10-3; j_gene: TRBJ2-1; d_gene: TRBD1; abundance: .; CDR3aa: CAINRDRGNEQFF; CDR3nt: TGTGCCATCAATAGAGACAGGGGAAATGAGCAGTTCTTC
len: 14; v_gene: TRBV2; j_gene: TRBJ1-2; d_gene: TRBD1; abundance: .; CDR3aa: CASRPVDRVDGYTF; CDR3nt: TGTGCCAGCAGACCCGTTGACAGGGTTGATGGCTACACCTTC
len: 16; v_gene: TRBV2; j_gene: TRBJ1-5; d_gene: .; abundance: .; CDR3aa: CASSLEGAGLGQPQHF; CDR3nt: TGTGCCAGCAGTCTAGAGGGCGCAGGTCTTGGTCAGCCCCAGCATTTT
len: 11; v_gene: TRBV7-2; j_gene: TRBJ2-5; d_gene: .; abundance: few; CDR3aa: CASSFQETQYF; CDR3nt: TGTGCCAGCAGCTTTCAGGAGACCCAGTACTTC
len: 13; v_gene: TRBV3-1/TRBV3-2; j_gene: TRBJ1-6; d_gene: .; abundance: few; CDR3aa: CASSQEGRGTLHF; CDR3nt: TGTGCCAGCAGCCAAGAAGGGCGGGGTACCCTCCACTTT
len: 15; v_gene: TRBV29-1; j_gene: TRBJ1-3; d_gene: .; abundance: .; CDR3aa: CSVEMSIVSGNTIYF; CDR3nt: TGCAGCGTTGAAATGAGTATTGTCTCTGGAAACACCATATATTTT
len: 14; v_gene: TRBV7-2; j_gene: TRBJ2-2; d_gene: .; abundance: .; CDR3aa: CASSLDVAGRELFF; CDR3nt: TGTGCCAGCAGCTTAGATGTAGCAGGGCGGGAGCTGTTTTTT
len: 15; v_gene: TRBV19; j_gene: TRBJ2-5; d_gene: TRBD2; abundance: .; CDR3aa: CASRPGASGRQTQYF; CDR3nt: TGTGCCAGTAGGCCGGGGGCTAGCGGGAGACAGACCCAGTACTTC
len: 13; v_gene: TRBV7-9; j_gene: TRBJ2-1; d_gene: .; abundance: .; CDR3aa: CASSFYGINEQFF; CDR3nt: TGTGCCAGCAGCTTTTACGGGATTAATGAGCAGTTCTTC
len: 16; v_gene: TRBV11-2; j_gene: TRBJ2-2; d_gene: TRBD2; abundance: .; CDR3aa: CASSLNGGANTGELFF; CDR3nt: TGTGCCAGCAGCTTGAACGGGGGGGCGAACACCGGGGAGCTGTTTTTT
len: 22; v_gene: TRBV21-1; j_gene: TRBJ2-2; d_gene: .; abundance: .; CDR3aa: CASSKAGFGYNEKSANTGELFF; CDR3nt: TGTGCCAGCAGCAAAGCGGGTTTTGGGTACAATGAGAAAAGCGCGAACACCGGGGAGCTGTTTTTT
len: 18; v_gene: TRBV28; j_gene: TRBJ1-5; d_gene: .; abundance: once; CDR3aa: CASTSFGEGIHSNQPQHF; CDR3nt: TGTGCCAGCACCAGTTTTGGGGAGGGGATACATAGCAATCAGCCCCAGCATTTT
len: 20; v_gene: TRBV4-1; j_gene: TRBJ2-1; d_gene: TRBD2; abundance: once; CDR3aa: CASSQLPSGRGLSLYNEQFF; CDR3nt: TGCGCCAGCAGCCAACTCCCTTCGGGGAGGGGACTTTCCCTTTACAATGAGCAGTTCTTC
len: 14; v_gene: TRBV6-5; j_gene: TRBJ1-4; d_gene: .; abundance: .; CDR3aa: CASSYAGEGEKLFF; CDR3nt: TGTGCCAGCAGTTACGCAGGGGAGGGTGAAAAACTGTTTTTT
len: 17; v_gene: TRBV5-1; j_gene: TRBJ1-3; d_gene: .; abundance: .; CDR3aa: CASSLSGTPNSGNTIYF; CDR3nt: TGCGCCAGCAGCTTGTCTGGGACACCAAACTCCGGAAACACCATATATTTT
len: 14; v_gene: TRBV28; j_gene: TRBJ1-4; d_gene: .; abundance: once; CDR3aa: CASSKQGSGEKLFF; CDR3nt: TGTGCCAGCAGTAAACAGGGTTCGGGTGAAAAACTGTTTTTT
len: 14; v_gene: TRBV27; j_gene: TRBJ2-1; d_gene: TRBD2; abundance: .; CDR3aa: CASYPLAGYNEQFF; CDR3nt: TGTGCCAGCTACCCACTAGCGGGATACAATGAGCAGTTCTTC
len: 19; v_gene: TRBV7-2; j_gene: TRBJ2-3; d_gene: TRBD2; abundance: .; CDR3aa: CASSPFGLAGGSRTDTQYF; CDR3nt: TGTGCCAGCAGCCCTTTCGGGCTAGCGGGAGGGAGTAGGACAGATACGCAGTATTTT
len: 15; v_gene: TRBV19; j_gene: TRBJ2-5; d_gene: TRBD2; abundance: .; CDR3aa: CASSGASGAAETQYF; CDR3nt: TGTGCCAGTAGTGGGGCTAGCGGCGCCGCGGAGACCCAGTACTTC
len: 18; v_gene: TRBV28; j_gene: TRBJ2-2; d_gene: TRBD1; abundance: .; CDR3aa: CASSLESWDRGLTGELFF; CDR3nt: TGTGCCAGCAGTCTTGAGAGTTGGGACAGGGGGCTCACCGGGGAGCTGTTTTTT
len: 17; v_gene: TRBV11-2; j_gene: TRBJ2-2; d_gene: .; abundance: .; CDR3aa: CASSQALQGSSAGELFF; CDR3nt: TGTGCCAGCAGCCAGGCTCTGCAGGGGAGTAGCGCCGGGGAGCTGTTTTTT
len: 14; v_gene: TRBV2; j_gene: TRBJ1-2; d_gene: TRBD1; abundance: once; CDR3aa: CASTTLQGTYGYTF; CDR3nt: TGTGCCAGCACCACACTACAGGGGACCTATGGCTACACCTTC
len: 16; v_gene: TRBV29-1; j_gene: TRBJ2-1; d_gene: TRBD2; abundance: .; CDR3aa: CSVPGTSGRMVKEQFF; CDR3nt: TGCAGCGTCCCCGGGACTAGCGGGAGAATGGTGAAGGAGCAGTTCTTC
len: 16; v_gene: TRBV3-1/TRBV3-2; j_gene: TRBJ1-2; d_gene: TRBD1; abundance: .; CDR3aa: CASSQEWTGENYGYTF; CDR3nt: TGTGCCAGCAGCCAAGAGTGGACAGGTGAGAACTATGGCTACACCTTC